Listed here are 4 T cell receptor beta chains from one sample, sequenced in a study of neoadjuvant nivolumab and ipilimumab in lung cancer. Produced via immunoSEQ multiplex PCR; TCRdb's table is partial and in-frame only. Of 6,500 to 8,500 clones listed, roughly 90% are singletons. The source was tumor tissue, collected after neoadjuvant nivolumab, alone or with ipilimumab, at or shortly before surgery. These receptors were obtained from an adult with non-small cell lung cancer. Some clones in this sample may be carry-over from other donors' samples.

The chain is built from TRBV5-4 and TRBJ2-7; TRBD2 matches 14 bases. Germline V gives CDR1 SGHNT, CDR2 YYREEE (reference sequence). The length of the CDR3 is 15 residues. The junction had 8 bases not matched to a gene; V was cut back by 2 bases and J by 10 bases. CDR3 DNA: TGTGCCAGCAGCTTACCCGGGACTAGCGGGAGAGTTCAGTACTTC. Translation gives CASSLPGTSGRVQYF. Full variable domain (rest looked up from reference TRBV5-4 and TRBJ2-7): ETGVTQSPTHLIKTRGQQVTLRCSSQSGHNTVSWYQQALGQGPQFIFQYYREEENGRGNFPPRFSGLQFPNYSSELNVNALELDDSALYLCASSLPGTSGRVQYFGPGTRLTVT.

On this clone: Other DNA sequences from this sample encode an identical CDR3 as well. The CDR3 sequence is CASSQRAAEKLFF. CDR3 nucleotide sequence: TGTGCCAGCAGCCAAAGGGCCGCTGAAAAACTGTTTTTT. The chain combines TRBV14 with TRBJ1-4; D gene ambiguous. This CDR3 comprises 13 residues. CDR1 is SGHDN, CDR2 FVKESK, per germline. V gave up 2 bases and J gave up 7 bases, with 8 bases separating them.

The rearrangement joins TRBV9 to TRBJ1-1; D gene uncertain. CDR1 is SGDLS, CDR2 YYNGEE, per germline. The CDR3 covers 13 residues. With 0 bases removed from V and 4 bases from J, the gap between germline ends came to 7 bases. The CDR3 is CASSVGFGTEAFF. The DNA of the CDR3 is TGTGCCAGCAGCGTAGGGTTTGGCACTGAAGCTTTCTTT.

The rearrangement uses TRBV30 and TRBJ2-2; D is uncertain. Trimming stripped 0 bases from V and 9 bases from J, with 11 bases between. This CDR3 comprises 13 residues. Germline V CDR1 and CDR2: GTSNPN, SVGIG (reference sequence). CDR3 DNA: TGTGCCTGGAGTGTAAGGGCCGAGCGGGAGCTGTTTTTT. Protein: CAWSVRAERELFF.